This passage covers 22 T cell receptor beta chains from one sample sequenced in a study of T cell responses to AZD1222 COVID-19 vaccine. TCRdb's copy holds only in-frame clones and misses some; the assay was immunoSEQ multiplex PCR. The sample contains about 180,000 clones, 85% to 90% of which appear only once. The sample consisted of peripheral blood, taken on day 0 of AZD1222 vaccination. These receptors came from an adult in good health.

The chain has TRBV7-2 and TRBJ2-7; 7 positions match TRBD1. The CDR3 totals 14 residues. Trimming removed 4 bases from V and 3 bases from J; junction bases left unmatched: 6. Germline CDR1 is SGHTA and CDR2 is FQGNSA. CDR3: CASSSPGQYYEQYF. In DNA form, the CDR3 reads TGTGCCAGCAGCTCGCCGGGACAGTACTACGAGCAGTACTTC.

In this sample, this clone turned up a few times. CDR3: CASSLGSGGNQPQHF. The DNA of the CDR3 is TGTGCCAGCAGCTTAGGGAGTGGAGGCAATCAGCCCCAGCATTTT. The chain links TRBV7-8 to TRBJ1-5; D unclear. V lost 1 base and J lost 2, with 9 bases in between. The CDR3 contains 15 residues. Per germline, CDR1 SGHVS and CDR2 FQNEAQ.

The V and J genes are TRBV6-5 and TRBJ2-7; no clear D gene. Deletions cut 5 bases from V and 2 bases from J, with 10 bases between. Germline CDR1 is MNHEY and CDR2 is SVGAGI. The CDR3 extends over 13 amino acids. In DNA form, the CDR3 reads TGTGCCAGCAGTCCCGCAACTACCTACGAGCAGTACTTC. Translating gives CASSPATTYEQYF.

In nucleotides, the CDR3 is TGCGCCAGCAGCCAAGATTTAAGGTTTAGCAATCAGCCCCAGCATTTT. Residues: CASSQDLRFSNQPQHF. The chain joins TRBV4-3 to TRBJ1-5; D is ambiguous. Germline V gene sequence: CDR1 LGHNA, CDR2 YSLEER. The length of the CDR3 is 16 residues. V lost 0 bases to trimming and J lost 0 bases, with 9 bases between them.

This sequence joins TRBV10-3 and TRBJ1-2; D call uncertain. Germline V CDR1 and CDR2: ENHRY, SYGVKD. With 0 bases removed from V and 4 bases from J, the gap between germline ends came to 9 bases. This CDR3 spans 14 amino acids. CDR3 amino acids: CAISESGQTYGYTF. CDR3 DNA: TGTGCCATCAGTGAGTCAGGTCAGACCTATGGCTACACCTTC.

V is TRBV9 and J is TRBJ2-5; TRBD1 agrees at 9 bases. CDR1 is SGDLS, CDR2 YYNGEE, per germline. V was clipped by 4 bases and J by 2 bases; unmatched bases: 6. The CDR3 loop spans 15 amino acids. This CDR3 reads CASSIRQGVQETQYF. The CDR3 nucleotides are TGTGCCAGCAGCATTCGACAGGGGGTACAAGAGACCCAGTACTTC.

Only one count was recorded for this clone. The V gene is TRBV9, the J gene TRBJ2-6; 9 positions agree with TRBD1. CDR1 is SGDLS and CDR2 is YYNGEE in the germline V gene. V shed 4 bases, J shed 0 bases, and the junction held 11 bases outside the gene matches. The CDR3 covers 19 residues. CDR3 sequence (DNA): TGTGCCAGCAGCTTCCGCCGGGACAGGGATCCCTCTGGGGCCAACGTCCTGACTTTC. Amino acids: CASSFRRDRDPSGANVLTF.

V gene TRBV2 combines with J gene TRBJ1-5; D is unresolved. V was shortened by 2 bases and J by 5 bases, with 13 bases between the two germline ends. CDR3 length: 15 amino acids. The germline V gene encodes CDR1 SNHLY and CDR2 FYNNEI. DNA of the CDR3: TGTGCCAGCAGTGAACTCCTTGCCCGCCATCAGCCCCAGCATTTT. Amino acid sequence: CASSELLARHQPQHF.

This chain joins TRBV6-5 and TRBJ1-1, with TRBD1 as a possible D gene (5 bases). In germline, CDR1 is MNHEY, CDR2 SVGAGI. Deletions cut 5 bases from V and 3 bases from J, with 7 bases between. The CDR3 totals 12 residues. The CDR3 coding sequence is TGTGCCAGCAGTAGGGGATACACTGAAGCTTTCTTT. Amino acid sequence: CASSRGYTEAFF.

This clone was counted once. The rearrangement joins TRBV15 to TRBJ1-5, with no clear D. Germline loops: CDR1 LNHNV, CDR2 YYDKDF (reference sequence). V was cut by 0 bases and J by 0 bases, with 9 bases left in between. The CDR3 extends over 16 amino acids. The CDR3 reads CATSRDYGFSNQPQHF. The CDR3 nucleotides read TGTGCCACCAGCAGAGATTACGGGTTTAGCAATCAGCCCCAGCATTTT.

This chain links TRBV14 with TRBJ1-1; 9 nucleotides agree with TRBD1. The CDR3 has 15 residues. Germline values: CDR1 SGHDN, CDR2 FVKESK. V shed 0 bases, J shed 12 bases, and the junction held 11 bases outside the gene matches. CDR3 nucleotides: TGTGCCAGCAGCCAAGAACTCCCGGGACAGGGCAAAACTTTCTTT. Amino acid sequence: CASSQELPGQGKTFF.

The chain employs TRBV7-3 and TRBJ2-4, with 9 bases lining up with TRBD2. V trimming: 2 bases; J trimming: 16 bases; junction bases outside the gene matches: 9. The germline V gene encodes CDR1 SGHTA and CDR2 FQGTGA. CDR3 length: 13 amino acids. The CDR3 nucleotides read TGTGCCAGCAGCTTATTAGCGGGGGCCCAAGAATACTTC. Translating it yields CASSLLAGAQEYF.

The chain couples TRBV19 to TRBJ2-7; TRBD2 might be the D (6 bases). Germline V CDR1 and CDR2: LNHDA, SQIVND (reference sequence). Trimming took 5 bases from V and 5 from J, leaving 25 bases between them. There are 17 residues in the CDR3. CDR3 protein: CASSPLRRGRTGNEQYF. The CDR3 DNA sequence: TGTGCCAGTAGTCCCCTTAGGCGGGGCCGAACAGGTAACGAGCAGTACTTC.

The genes are TRBV28 and TRBJ1-2; D ambiguous. This CDR3 is 14 amino acids long. Deletions cut 3 bases from V and 1 base from J, with 9 bases between. In germline, CDR1 is MDHEN, CDR2 SYDVKM. The CDR3 nucleotides read TGTGCCAGCAGTTTTAGGGCAGTTAACTATGGCTACACCTTC. Translated: CASSFRAVNYGYTF.

CDR3 DNA sequence: TGTGCCAGCAGTTACGGGCAGGACCCCCAGCATTTT. Protein: CASSYGQDPQHF. The chain carries TRBV6-6 and TRBJ1-5; D gene uncertain. Germline loops: CDR1 MNHNY, CDR2 SVGAGI (reference sequence). Trimming shortened V by 2 bases and J by 10 bases, and 9 bases separated the two germline ends. CDR3 length: 12 residues.

The chain joins TRBV9 to TRBJ2-2; 11 bases are shared with TRBD2. Trimming at V came to 2 bases and at J to 5 bases, leaving 2 bases not matched to a gene. This CDR3 comprises 15 residues. Germline CDR1 SGDLS, CDR2 YYNGEE. CDR3 in amino acids: CASSVTSGTTGELFF. The CDR3 DNA sequence: TGTGCCAGCAGCGTGACTAGCGGGACTACCGGGGAGCTGTTTTTT.

This clone was seen only once. The chain employs TRBV18 and TRBJ1-1; D is possibly TRBD1 (6 bases). Germline lookup yields CDR1 KGHSH and CDR2 LQKENI. The CDR3 runs to 16 residues. V lost 3 bases, J lost 6 bases, and 20 bases lay in between. DNA for the CDR3: TGTGCCAGCTCACCCACACCGCCGGGGGGCAGGGCTGAAGCTTTCTTT. As protein: CASSPTPPGGRAEAFF.

The chain recombines TRBV3-1 (or the pseudogene TRBV3-2) with TRBJ1-1; D is uncertain. The V end lost 1 base, the J end lost 4 bases, and 7 bases lay between the germline ends. The germline V gene has CDR1 LGHDT and CDR2 YNNKEL (reference sequence). The CDR3 extends over 13 amino acids. CDR3 sequence (DNA): TGTGCCAGCAGCCAAGCCCCAGGCACTGAAGCTTTCTTT. This sequence encodes CASSQAPGTEAFF.

This clone came up once. This chain joins TRBV10-3 and TRBJ1-1, with a weak D call TRBD1 (6 bases). Trimming pared 0 bases from V and 7 bases from J, leaving 15 bases between. The germline V gene encodes CDR1 ENHRY and CDR2 SYGVKD. This CDR3 is 15 amino acids long. The CDR3 DNA reads as TGTGCCATCAGTGAGTCGCTGGGGGGCAAGAGTGAAGCTTTCTTT. It is translated as CAISESLGGKSEAFF.

The chain links TRBV28 to TRBJ1-1; D remains ambiguous. The CDR3 is 11 residues long. Germline V lookup: CDR1 MDHEN, CDR2 SYDVKM. V was clipped by 7 bases and J by 8 bases, with 11 bases between them. The CDR3: CASTSPREAFF. CDR3 DNA: TGTGCCAGCACCTCACCCAGGGAAGCTTTCTTT.

The genes are TRBV28 and TRBJ2-2; D is ambiguous. Germline assignment: CDR1 MDHEN and CDR2 SYDVKM. This CDR3 has 11 residues. V lost 2 bases and J 5 bases, leaving 0 bases between the germline ends. The CDR3 sequence is CASSLTGELFF. CDR3 bases: TGTGCCAGCAGTTTAACCGGGGAGCTGTTTTTT. The variable domain in full, with the rest retrieved from reference TRBV28 and TRBJ2-2, is DVKVTQSSRYLVKRTGEKVFLECVQDMDHENMFWYRQDPGLGLRLIYFSYDVKMKEKGDIPEGYSVSREKKERFSLILESASTNQTSMYLCASSLTGELFFGEGSRLTVL.

This chain joins TRBV7-9 and TRBJ2-7; weak D call: TRBD2 (5 bases). The closer fit of TRBJ2-5 to the DNA end suggests the J call may be wrong. The CDR3 is 14 residues long. Germline CDR1 is SEHNR and CDR2 is FQNEAQ (reference sequence). CDR3 sequence: CASSPAVGRETQYF. The CDR3 DNA reads TGTGCCAGCAGCCCAGCGGTGGGAAGGGAGACCCAGTACTTC.